The entry that follows covers one T cell receptor beta chain sequence. The same CDR3 also results from other DNA sequences found in this sample. Clones were read by immunoSEQ multiplex PCR, and TCRdb kept only the in-frame ones, dropping some. Of about 160,000 clones in the sample, roughly nine tenths are singletons; the top ten hold around 2%. This sample is drawn from a study of T cell responses to AZD1222 COVID-19 vaccine. Per germline, CDR1 LGHDT and CDR2 YNNKEL (reference sequence). The CDR3 spans 14 residues. Trimming removed 1 base at V and 0 bases at J, with 7 bases between. The chain has TRBV3-1 (or the pseudogene TRBV3-2) and TRBJ2-7; D is unresolved. The sample consisted of peripheral blood, taken on day 0 of AZD1222 vaccination. This TCR was sampled from an adult in good health. The CDR3 sequence is CASSQGPSSYEQYF. The CDR3 nucleotides read TGTGCCAGCAGCCAAGGTCCCAGCTCCTACGAGCAGTACTTC.